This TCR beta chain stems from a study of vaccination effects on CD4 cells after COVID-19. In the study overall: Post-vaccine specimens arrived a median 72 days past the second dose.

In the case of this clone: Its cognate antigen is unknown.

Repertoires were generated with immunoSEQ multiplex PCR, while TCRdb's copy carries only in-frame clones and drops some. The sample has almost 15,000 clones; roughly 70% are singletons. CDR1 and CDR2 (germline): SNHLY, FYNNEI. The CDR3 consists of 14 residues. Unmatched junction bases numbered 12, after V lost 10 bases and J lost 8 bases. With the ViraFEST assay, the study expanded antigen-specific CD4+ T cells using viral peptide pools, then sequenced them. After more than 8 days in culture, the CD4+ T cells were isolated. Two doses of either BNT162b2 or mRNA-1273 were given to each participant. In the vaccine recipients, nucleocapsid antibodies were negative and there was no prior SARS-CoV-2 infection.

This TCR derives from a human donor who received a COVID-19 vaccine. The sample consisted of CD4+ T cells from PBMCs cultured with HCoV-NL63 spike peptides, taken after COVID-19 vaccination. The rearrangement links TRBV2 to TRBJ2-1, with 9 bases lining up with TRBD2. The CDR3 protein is CATKLGLARHEQFF. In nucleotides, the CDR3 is TGTGCCACCAAACTGGGACTAGCTCGACATGAGCAGTTCTTC.